This T cell receptor (beta chain) was obtained from a study of cytomegalovirus exposure and HLA in healthy donors. With 5 bases removed from V and 3 bases from J, the gap between germline ends came to 11 bases. The V gene's germline CDR1 is SEHNR and CDR2 FQNEAQ (reference sequence). The CDR3 has 13 residues. With respect to this clone: No antigen is known for it.

The PCR employed 60 Vbeta primers together with 13 Jbeta primers. Generated by immunoSEQ multiplex PCR, the TCRdb table keeps only in-frame clones and is missing some. This table holds 150,000 to 200,000 clones, 70% to 80% found once. Study conclusions and caveats: Per a later analysis, about 17,000 TCR beta sequences showed association with HLA alleles at 0.05 false discovery rate.

The TCR originated in a man aged 40-55 years in good health and CMV-seronegative. V and J are TRBV7-9 and TRBJ2-7, with D tentatively TRBD1 (5 bases). Sequencing was carried out using PBMCs. CDR3 DNA: TGTGCCAGCAGCCAGGACACACACTACGAGCAGTACTTC. Its translation: CASSQDTHYEQYF.